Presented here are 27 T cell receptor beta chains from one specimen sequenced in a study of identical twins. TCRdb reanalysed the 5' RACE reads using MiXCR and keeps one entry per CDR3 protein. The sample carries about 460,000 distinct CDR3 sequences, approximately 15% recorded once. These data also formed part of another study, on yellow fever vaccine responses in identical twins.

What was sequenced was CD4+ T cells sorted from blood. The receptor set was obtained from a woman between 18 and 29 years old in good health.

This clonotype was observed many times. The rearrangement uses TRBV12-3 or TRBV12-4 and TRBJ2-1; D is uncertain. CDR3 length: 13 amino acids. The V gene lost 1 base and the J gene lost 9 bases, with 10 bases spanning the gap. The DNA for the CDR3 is TGTGCCAGCAGTTTAGGCGTCAAGGGTGAGCAGTTCTTC. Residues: CASSLGVKGEQFF.

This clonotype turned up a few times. CDR3 region: CASSLAGTSTYNEQFF. The CDR3 nucleotides are TGTGCCAGCAGCTTAGCAGGGACTAGCACTTACAATGAGCAGTTCTTC. The rearrangement links TRBV11-2 to TRBJ2-1; 9 positions agree with TRBD2. Germline trimming cut 1 base from V and 4 bases from J; bases unmatched to any gene: 5. The germline gives CDR1 SGHAT, CDR2 FQNNGV. This CDR3 has 16 amino acids.

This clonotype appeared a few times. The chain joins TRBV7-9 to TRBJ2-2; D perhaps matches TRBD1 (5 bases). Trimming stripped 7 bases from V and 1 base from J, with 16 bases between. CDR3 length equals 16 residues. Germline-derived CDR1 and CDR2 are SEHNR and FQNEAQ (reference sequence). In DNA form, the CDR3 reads TGTGCCAGCACCCCCCAGGTGGGGCAGAACACCGGGGAGCTGTTTTTT. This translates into CASTPQVGQNTGELFF.

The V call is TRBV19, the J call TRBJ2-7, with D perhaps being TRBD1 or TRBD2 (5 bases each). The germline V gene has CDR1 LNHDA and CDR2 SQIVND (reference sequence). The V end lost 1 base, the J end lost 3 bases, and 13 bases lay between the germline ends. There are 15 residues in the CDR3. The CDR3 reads CASSIVPGDHYEQYF. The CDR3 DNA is TGTGCCAGTAGTATAGTCCCCGGGGACCACTACGAGCAGTACTTC. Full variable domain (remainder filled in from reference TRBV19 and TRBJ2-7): DGGITQSPKYLFRKEGQNVTLSCEQNLNHDAMYWYRQDPGQGLRLIYYSQIVNDFQKGDIAEGYSVSREKKESFPLTVTSAQKNPTAFYLCASSIVPGDHYEQYFGPGTRLTVT.

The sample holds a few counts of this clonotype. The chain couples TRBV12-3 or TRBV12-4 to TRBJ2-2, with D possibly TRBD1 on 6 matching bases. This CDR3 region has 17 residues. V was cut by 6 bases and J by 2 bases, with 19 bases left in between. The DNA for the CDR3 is TGTGCCAGCAGCCCCTCAACCAGGACAGTAAACACCGGGGAGCTGTTTTTT. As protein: CASSPSTRTVNTGELFF.

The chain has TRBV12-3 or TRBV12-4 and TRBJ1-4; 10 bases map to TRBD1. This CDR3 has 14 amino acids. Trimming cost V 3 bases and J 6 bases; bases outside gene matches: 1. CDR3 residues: CASSLGQGYEKLFF. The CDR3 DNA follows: TGTGCCAGCAGTTTGGGACAGGGGTATGAAAAACTGTTTTTT.

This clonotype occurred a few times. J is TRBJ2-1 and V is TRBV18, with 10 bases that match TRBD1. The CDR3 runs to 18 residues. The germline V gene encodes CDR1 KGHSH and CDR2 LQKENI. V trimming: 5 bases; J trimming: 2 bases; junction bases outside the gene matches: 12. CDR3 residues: CASSSRDRGDPPYNEQFF. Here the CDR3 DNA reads TGTGCCAGCTCATCCCGGGACAGGGGAGATCCACCCTACAATGAGCAGTTCTTC.

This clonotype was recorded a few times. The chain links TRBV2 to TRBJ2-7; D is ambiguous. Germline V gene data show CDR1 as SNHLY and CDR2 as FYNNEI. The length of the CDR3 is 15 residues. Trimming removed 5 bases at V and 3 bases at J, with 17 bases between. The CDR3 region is CASSPNRILDYEQYF. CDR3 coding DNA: TGTGCCAGCAGTCCGAACAGAATTCTTGACTACGAGCAGTACTTC.

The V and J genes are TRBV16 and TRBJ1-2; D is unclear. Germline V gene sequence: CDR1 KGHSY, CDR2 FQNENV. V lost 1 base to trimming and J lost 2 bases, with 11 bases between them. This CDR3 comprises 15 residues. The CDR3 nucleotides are TGTGCCAGCAGCCAATATCTAAATGCAAACTATGGCTACACCTTC. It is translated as CASSQYLNANYGYTF. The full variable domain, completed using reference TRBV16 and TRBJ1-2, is GEEVAQTPKHLVRGEGQKAKLYCAPIKGHSYVFWYQQVLKNEFKFLISFQNENVFDETGMPKERFSAKCLPNSPCSLEIQATKLEDSAVYFCASSQYLNANYGYTFGSGTRLTVV.

The CDR3 DNA is TGTGCCAGCACAGCCAATAGCAATCAGCCCCAGCATTTT. Residues: CASTANSNQPQHF. The chain carries TRBV2 and TRBJ1-5; D not resolved. The germline V gene has CDR1 SNHLY and CDR2 FYNNEI. The CDR3 spans 13 residues. Deletions cut 7 bases from V and 0 bases from J, with 7 bases between.

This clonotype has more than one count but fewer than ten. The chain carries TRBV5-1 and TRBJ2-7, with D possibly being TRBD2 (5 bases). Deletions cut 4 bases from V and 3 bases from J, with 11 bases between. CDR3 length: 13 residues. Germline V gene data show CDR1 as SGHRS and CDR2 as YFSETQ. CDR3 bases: TGCGCCAGCAGCCCCACGGGGTACTACGAGCAGTACTTC. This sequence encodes CASSPTGYYEQYF.

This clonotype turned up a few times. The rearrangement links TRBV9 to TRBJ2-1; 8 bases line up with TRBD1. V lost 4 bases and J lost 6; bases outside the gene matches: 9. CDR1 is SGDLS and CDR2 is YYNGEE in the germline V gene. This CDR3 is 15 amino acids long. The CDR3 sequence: CASSPRTGWVNEQFF. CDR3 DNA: TGTGCCAGCAGCCCTCGGACAGGGTGGGTCAATGAGCAGTTCTTC.

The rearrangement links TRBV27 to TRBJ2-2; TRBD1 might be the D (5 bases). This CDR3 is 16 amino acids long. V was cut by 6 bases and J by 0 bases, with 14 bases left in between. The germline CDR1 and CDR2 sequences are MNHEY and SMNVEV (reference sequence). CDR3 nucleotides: TGTGCCAGCAGGGTTCAGGGTTACGCGAACACCGGGGAGCTGTTTTTT. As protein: CASRVQGYANTGELFF.

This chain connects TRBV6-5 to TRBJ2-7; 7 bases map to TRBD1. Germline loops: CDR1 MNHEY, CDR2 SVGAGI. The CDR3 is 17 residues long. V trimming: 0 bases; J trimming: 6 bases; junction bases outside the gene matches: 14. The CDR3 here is CASSYSKGRGYSGEQYF. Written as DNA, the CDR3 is TGTGCCAGCAGTTACTCGAAGGGCAGGGGGTACTCGGGCGAGCAGTACTTC.

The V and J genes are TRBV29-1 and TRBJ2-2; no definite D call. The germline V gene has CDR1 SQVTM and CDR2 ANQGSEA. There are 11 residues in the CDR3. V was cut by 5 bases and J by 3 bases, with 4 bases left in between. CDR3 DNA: TGCAGCGTTCAATACACCGGGGAGCTGTTTTTT. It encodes CSVQYTGELFF.

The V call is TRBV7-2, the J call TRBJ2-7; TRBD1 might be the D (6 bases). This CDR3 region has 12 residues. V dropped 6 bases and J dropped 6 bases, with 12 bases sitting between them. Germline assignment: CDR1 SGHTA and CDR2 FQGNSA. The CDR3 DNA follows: TGTGCCAGCAGTATAAGGGGGAGCGAGCAGTACTTC. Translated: CASSIRGSEQYF. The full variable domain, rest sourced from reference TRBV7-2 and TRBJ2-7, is GAGVSQSPSNKVTEKGKDVELRCDPISGHTALYWYRQSLGQGLEFLIYFQGNSAPDKSGLPSDRFSAERTGGSVSTLTIQRTQQEDSAVYLCASSIRGSEQYFGPGTRLTVT.

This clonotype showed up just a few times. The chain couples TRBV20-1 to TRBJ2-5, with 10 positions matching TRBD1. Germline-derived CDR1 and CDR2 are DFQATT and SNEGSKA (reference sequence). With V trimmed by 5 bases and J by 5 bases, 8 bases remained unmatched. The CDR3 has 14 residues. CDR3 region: CSALSGTGDETQYF. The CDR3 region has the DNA TGCAGTGCTCTCTCCGGGACAGGGGACGAGACCCAGTACTTC.

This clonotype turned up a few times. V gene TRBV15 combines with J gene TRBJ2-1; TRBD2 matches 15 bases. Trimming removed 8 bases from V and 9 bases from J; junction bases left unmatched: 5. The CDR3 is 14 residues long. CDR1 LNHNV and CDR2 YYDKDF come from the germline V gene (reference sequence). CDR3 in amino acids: CATGRTSGRVEQFF. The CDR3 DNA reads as TGTGCCACCGGGAGGACTAGCGGGAGGGTTGAGCAGTTCTTC.

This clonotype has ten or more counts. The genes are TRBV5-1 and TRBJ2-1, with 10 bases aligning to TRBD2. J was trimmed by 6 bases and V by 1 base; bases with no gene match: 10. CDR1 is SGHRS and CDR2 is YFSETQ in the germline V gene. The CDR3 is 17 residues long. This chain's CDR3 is CASSLISSGSGGNEQFF. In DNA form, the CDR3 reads TGCGCCAGCAGCTTGATCTCTAGCGGGAGTGGGGGCAATGAGCAGTTCTTC.

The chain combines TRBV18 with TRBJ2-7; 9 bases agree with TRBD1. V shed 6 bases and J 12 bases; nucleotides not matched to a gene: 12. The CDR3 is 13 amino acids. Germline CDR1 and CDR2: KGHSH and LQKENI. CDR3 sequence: CASSRPRDRVAYF. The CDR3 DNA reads TGTGCCAGCTCGCGTCCCCGGGACAGGGTGGCGTACTTC.

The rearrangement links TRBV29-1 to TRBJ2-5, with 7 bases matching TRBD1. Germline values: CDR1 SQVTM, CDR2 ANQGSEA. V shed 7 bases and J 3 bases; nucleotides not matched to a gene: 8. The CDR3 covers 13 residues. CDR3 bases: TGCAGCGCCGGCAGGGGGTATAAAGAGACCCAGTACTTC. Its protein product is CSAGRGYKETQYF. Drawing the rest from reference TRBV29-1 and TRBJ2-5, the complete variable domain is SAVISQKPSRDICQRGTSLTIQCQVDSQVTMMFWYRQQPGQSLTLIATANQGSEATYESGFVIDKFPISRPNLTFSTLTVSNMSPEDSSIYLCSAGRGYKETQYFGPGTRLLVL.

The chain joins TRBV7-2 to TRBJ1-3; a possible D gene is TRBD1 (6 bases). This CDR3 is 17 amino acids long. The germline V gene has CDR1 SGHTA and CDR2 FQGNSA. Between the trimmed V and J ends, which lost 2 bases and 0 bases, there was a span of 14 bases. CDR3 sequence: CASSLKGDGYSGNTIYF. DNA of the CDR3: TGTGCCAGCAGCTTAAAGGGGGACGGGTACTCTGGAAACACCATATATTTT.

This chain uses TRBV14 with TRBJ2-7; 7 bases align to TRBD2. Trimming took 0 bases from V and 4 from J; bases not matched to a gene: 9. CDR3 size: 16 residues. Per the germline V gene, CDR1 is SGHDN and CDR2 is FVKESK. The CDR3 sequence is CASSQDDSLGGYEQYF. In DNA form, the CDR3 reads TGTGCCAGCAGCCAAGACGACTCCCTCGGGGGGTACGAGCAGTACTTC.

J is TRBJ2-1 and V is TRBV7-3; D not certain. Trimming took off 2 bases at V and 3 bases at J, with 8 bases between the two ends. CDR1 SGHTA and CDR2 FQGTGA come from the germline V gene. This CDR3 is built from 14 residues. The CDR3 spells CASSLSQNYNEQFF. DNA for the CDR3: TGTGCCAGCAGCTTATCTCAGAACTACAATGAGCAGTTCTTC.

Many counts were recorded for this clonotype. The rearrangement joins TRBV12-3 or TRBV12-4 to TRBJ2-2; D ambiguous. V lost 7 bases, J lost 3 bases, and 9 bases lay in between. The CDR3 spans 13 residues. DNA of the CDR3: TGTGCCAGCACCCCATGGGACACCGGGGAGCTGTTTTTT. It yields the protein CASTPWDTGELFF.

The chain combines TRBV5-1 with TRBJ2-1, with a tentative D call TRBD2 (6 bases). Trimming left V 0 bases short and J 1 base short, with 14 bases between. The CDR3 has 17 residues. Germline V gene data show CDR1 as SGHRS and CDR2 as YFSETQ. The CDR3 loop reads CASSLAPSAGSYNEQFF. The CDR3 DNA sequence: TGCGCCAGCAGCTTGGCCCCCTCTGCGGGATCCTACAATGAGCAGTTCTTC.

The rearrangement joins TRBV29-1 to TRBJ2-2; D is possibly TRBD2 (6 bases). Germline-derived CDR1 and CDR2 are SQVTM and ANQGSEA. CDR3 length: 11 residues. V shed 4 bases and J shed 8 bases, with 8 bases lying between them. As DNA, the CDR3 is TGCAGCGTTGGGGGGGAGGGGGAGCTGTTTTTT. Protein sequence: CSVGGEGELFF.